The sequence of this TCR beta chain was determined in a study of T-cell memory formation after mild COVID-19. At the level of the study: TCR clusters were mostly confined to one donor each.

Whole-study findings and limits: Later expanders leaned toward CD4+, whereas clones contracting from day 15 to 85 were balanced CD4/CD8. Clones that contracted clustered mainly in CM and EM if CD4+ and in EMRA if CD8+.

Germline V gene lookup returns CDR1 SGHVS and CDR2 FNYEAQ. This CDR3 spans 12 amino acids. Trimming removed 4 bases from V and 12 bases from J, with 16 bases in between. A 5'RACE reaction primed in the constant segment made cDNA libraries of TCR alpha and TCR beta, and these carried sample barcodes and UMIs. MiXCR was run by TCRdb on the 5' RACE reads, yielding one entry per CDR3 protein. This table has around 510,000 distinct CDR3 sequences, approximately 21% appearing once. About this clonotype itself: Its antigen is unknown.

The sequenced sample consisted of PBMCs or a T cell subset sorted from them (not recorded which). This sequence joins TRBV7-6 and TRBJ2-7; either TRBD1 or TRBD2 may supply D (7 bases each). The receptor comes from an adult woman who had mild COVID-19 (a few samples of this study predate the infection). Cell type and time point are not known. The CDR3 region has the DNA TGTGCCAGCAGCTCCAGGGGGGGACTAACGTACTTC. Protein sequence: CASSSRGGLTYF.